This T cell receptor beta chain was sequenced during a study of human T cells and chemical hapten exposure. General observations from the study: Patch test score rose with PT1 expanded TCR count, significant at thresholds 8, 16 and 32, not 4.

Documented time point: patch test 2, 6 weeks after DPC sensitization. Noted treatment: therapeutic diphenylcyclopropenone sensitization with weekly scalp DPC. V was pared by 0 bases and J by 0 bases, with 5 bases between. Germline CDR1 is SGHTA and CDR2 is FQGTGA. There are 14 residues in the CDR3. Points on this clonotype: Its antigen remains unidentified.

In the original workflow: Samples held a median of roughly 100,000 TCRs, range roughly 20,000–690,600. TCRdb re-derived calls from the RACE reads in MiXCR, one entry per CDR3 protein. TCRdb's processing, not the authors' own work, is the source of the V and J calls. The sample yields roughly 380,000 distinct CDR3 sequences, about 6.9% seen once. The sample consisted of whole blood, taken in connection with sensitization to the hapten diphenylcyclopropenone (DPC). This rearrangement joins TRBV7-3 to TRBJ2-5; unclear D gene. This sequence was found in a woman aged 18-35 years with alopecia areata. Some clones in this sample may be carry-over from other donors' samples. The CDR3 DNA follows: TGTGCCAGCAGCTTAACGGGTTACCAAGAGACCCAGTACTTC. It is translated as CASSLTGYQETQYF.